This TCR beta chain was recorded in a study of blood T cells in healthy people across ages. This CDR3 region has 15 residues. This clonotype has only a few counts. An end of the junction differs from the germline gene, which may be a read error. The second PCR ran about 6 to 12 cycles with a sample-barcoded 5' primer and J-beta primers. TCRdb ran MiXCR on the 5' RACE reads and lists one entry per CDR3 protein. The profile shows roughly 640,000 distinct CDR3 sequences, approximately 30% of them singletons. The chain uses TRBV12-3 or TRBV12-4 and TRBJ1-1; D possibly corresponds to TRBD1 (5 bases). The TCR sequence derives from a woman of 80 years or more in good health. Sequenced sample: blood. DNA of the CDR3: TGTGCCAGCAGAAAAAAGACAGAATCGAACGCTGAAGCTTTCTTT. Amino acid sequence: CASRKKTESNAEAFF.